This TCR beta chain came from a study of blood T cell repertoires in COVID-19. Source study methods: Estimation of nucleated cell counts was performed using reference gene primer amplification. Measured with immunoSEQ multiplex PCR; TCRdb has only the in-frame clones, and not every one. Clone size and the V and J calls come from that table; the DNA yielded D and trimming. The sample has 15,000 to 20,000 clones; 85% to 90% are singletons. CDR3 length equals 15 residues. The V and J genes are TRBV1 and TRBJ2-1; the DNA was not used to check the table's D call, TRBD2. TRBV1 is tagged as a pseudogene. The receptor's source is a man aged 55-75 years with active COVID-19. Sequencing used peripheral blood. This CDR3 reads CTSSQERTSGNEQFF. CDR3 in DNA: TGCACCAGCAGCCAAGAAAGGACTAGCGGCAATGAGCAGTTCTTC.